The sequence of this TCR beta chain was determined in a study of cytomegalovirus exposure and HLA in healthy donors. Trimming shortened V by 1 base and J by 5 bases, and 9 bases separated the two germline ends. The CDR3 has 14 amino acids. Per germline, CDR1 SEHNR and CDR2 FQNEAQ (reference sequence). Worth noting for this clone: Its antigen is not identified.

PCR primers comprised 60 Vbeta and 13 Jbeta primers. Profiled with immunoSEQ multiplex PCR; TCRdb holds only in-frame clones, not every one. The sample includes about 140,000 clones, about 75% of them seen just once. Study-wide findings and caveats: Through in vitro validation, three CMV-associated chains were shown to be specific for CMV antigens. One variant, a missense change in DCLRE1C, was linked in a later analysis to TCR beta V- and J-gene trimming.

The sample taken for sequencing was PBMCs. V usage is TRBV7-9 and J usage is TRBJ2-1, with a tentative D call TRBD2 (5 bases). This TCR was sampled from a middle-aged man in good health and CMV-seronegative. In DNA form, the CDR3 reads TGTGCCAGCAGCTTAGGTAACGGGAACAATGAGCAGTTCTTC. Its translation: CASSLGNGNNEQFF.